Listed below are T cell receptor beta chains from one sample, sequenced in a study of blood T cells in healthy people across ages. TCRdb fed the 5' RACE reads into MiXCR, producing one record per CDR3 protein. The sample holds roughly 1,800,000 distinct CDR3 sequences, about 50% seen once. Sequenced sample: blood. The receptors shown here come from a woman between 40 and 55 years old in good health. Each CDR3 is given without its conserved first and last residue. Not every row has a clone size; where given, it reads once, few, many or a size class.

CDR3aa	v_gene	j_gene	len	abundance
ASSPYTLEQF	TRBV7-9	TRBJ2-1	10	few
ASSGAGGGTDTQY	TRBV9	TRBJ2-3	13	NA
ASSPPRGGANVLT	TRBV28	TRBJ2-6	13	once
ASSLEGSGVTDTQY	TRBV5-1	TRBJ2-3	14	NA
ASSQEIRNIQY	TRBV4-3	TRBJ2-4	11	NA
ASSLARGPGANVLT	TRBV7-2	TRBJ2-6	14	NA
ASSLGTANTDTQY	TRBV5-1	TRBJ2-3	13	NA
SALRPGTGGSDTQY	TRBV20-1	TRBJ2-3	14	NA
ASSLVIGYEQY	TRBV7-9	NA	11	NA
ASRTVLEETQY	TRBV3-1	TRBJ2-5	11	NA
ASSPPGMNSGANVLT	TRBV6-6	TRBJ2-6	15	NA
ASSLAPPDTLGAQY	TRBV13	TRBJ2-7	14	NA
ASSLEFRGTSYEQY	TRBV5-6	TRBJ2-7	14	few
ASSYPSRGGLNIQY	TRBV6-2/TRBV6-3	NA	14	NA
ASSPGGRERYNEQF	TRBV18	TRBJ2-1	14	NA
ASSLRISRAEQF	TRBV7-2	TRBJ2-1	12	NA
ASSPSDDRNTEAF	TRBV7-9	TRBJ1-1	13	NA
ASSPPGQVSYGYT	TRBV18	TRBJ1-2	13	NA
ASSVRDRGVYEQY	TRBV12-3/TRBV12-4	TRBJ2-7	13	NA
ASSKRLAGGRDEQF	TRBV3-1	TRBJ2-1	14	NA
ASRLEGGGPQETQY	TRBV7-9	TRBJ2-5	14	NA
ASSLSGVGDEQY	TRBV5-1	TRBJ2-7	12	NA
ASSLEGDYPSYGYT	TRBV5-6	TRBJ1-2	14	NA
ASSSDRWHGYT	TRBV5-1	TRBJ1-2	11	NA
ATSRVNRQETQY	TRBV15	TRBJ2-5	12	NA
ASSSRQGENSPLH	TRBV7-2	TRBJ1-6	13	few
ASSSPDRGRNERF	TRBV7-9	TRBJ2-1	13	NA
ASSFGQALQETQY	TRBV27	TRBJ2-5	13	NA
ASSIQGMAYGYT	TRBV5-1	TRBJ1-2	12	NA
ASSLNSRGEQY	TRBV7-2	TRBJ2-7	11	few
ATRQPSVAETQY	TRBV15	NA	12	few
ASRAGGAYNERF	TRBV12-3/TRBV12-4	TRBJ2-1	12	NA
ATSRDPAAGGQPQH	TRBV15	TRBJ1-5	14	few
ASSQDSAGRASPLH	TRBV4-3	TRBJ1-6	14	NA
SARSVAGGVTGTQY	TRBV20-1	TRBJ2-3	14	NA
SASNLWEQF	TRBV29-1	TRBJ2-1	9	once
ASSERTSPLH	TRBV6-1	TRBJ1-6	10	NA
ASSHDRGRGYT	TRBV4-3	TRBJ1-2	11	NA
SARDFRDDQETQY	TRBV20-1	TRBJ2-5	13	few
ASSEHRSGYT	TRBV5-1	TRBJ1-2	10	few
SAPGRSNQPQH	TRBV20-1	TRBJ1-5	11	few
ASSVGQGENIQY	TRBV9	TRBJ2-4	12	few
ASSQQGSDTQY	TRBV6-4	TRBJ2-3	11	few
ASSLAAAGTEAF	TRBV7-8	TRBJ1-1	12	NA
ASSQSTSGLVFYEQY	TRBV4-2	TRBJ2-7	15	NA
ASSYTGTGDYEQY	TRBV6-6	TRBJ2-7	13	NA
ASSSWTGSETQY	TRBV27	NA	12	NA
ASSLVQGRWQTEAF	TRBV7-9	TRBJ1-1	14	NA
SAPRTAVYEQY	TRBV20-1	TRBJ2-7	11	NA
ASSSGRMAFGNVLT	TRBV6-2/TRBV6-3	TRBJ2-6	14	few
SASRATGANVLT	TRBV20-1	TRBJ2-6	12	few
ASTIPTGLNTGELF	TRBV28	TRBJ2-2	14	NA
ASSLNGENQY	TRBV7-9	TRBJ2-7	10	once
ASSQGLAGEPFNNEQF	TRBV4-3	TRBJ2-1	16	NA
SVPRGGSTDTQY	TRBV29-1	TRBJ2-3	12	NA
ASSYSGGQTGELF	TRBV6-2/TRBV6-3	TRBJ2-2	13	NA
ASSELGTGYSPLH	TRBV25-1	TRBJ1-6	13	NA
ASRDRMNTKAF	TRBV6-2/TRBV6-3	TRBJ1-1	11	NA
ASSVRTSYTDTQY	TRBV7-2	TRBJ2-3	13	NA
ASRGSGGISEQF	TRBV25-1	TRBJ2-1	12	NA